A selection of T cell receptor beta chains follows, all from one sample in a study of blood T cell repertoires in COVID-19. The repertoire was sequenced with immunoSEQ multiplex PCR; TCRdb's copy has only in-frame clones and lacks some. The sample includes 45,000 or so clones, around nine tenths of them seen just once. Sequenced sample: peripheral blood. These receptors were collected from a man in his forties or fifties with COVID-19, enrolled during active disease. CDR3s include the opening cysteine and the closing phenylalanine or tryptophan. D genes are given only for firm matches. Not every row has a clone size; where given, it reads once, few, many or a size class.

TRBV27	-	15	-	TRBJ1-4	TGTGCCAGCTCGTTTGGGGCACGAGCTAATGAAAAACTGTTTTTT	CASSFGARANEKLFF
TRBV19	-	16	TRBD1	TRBJ1-4	TGTGCCAGTAGTTCGGAGACAGGGGGCTATAGTGAAAAACTGTTTTTT	CASSSETGGYSEKLFF
TRBV6-2/TRBV6-3	-	13	TRBD2	TRBJ2-4	TGTGCCAGCAGTTATCGTCTAGCGGACATTCAGTACTTC	CASSYRLADIQYF
TRBV18	-	15	TRBD2	TRBJ2-1	TGTGCCAGCTCACCCGCGACTAGCCAATTTACCGAGCAGTTCTTC	CASSPATSQFTEQFF
TRBV2	-	13	-	TRBJ1-4	TGTGCCAGCGGGACGGGGACTCGGGAAAAACTGTTTTTT	CASGTGTREKLFF
TRBV19	once	14	TRBD1	TRBJ1-2	TGTGCCAGTAGTATAGCAGGGACAGGGGCCGGCTACACCTTC	CASSIAGTGAGYTF
TRBV15	-	14	-	TRBJ1-2	TGTGCCACCAGCCGTGCTGAGGGATCCTATGGCTACACCTTC	CATSRAEGSYGYTF
TRBV2	once	17	TRBD2	TRBJ2-7	TGTGCCAGCAGTGAAGCTAGCGGGGGGCCTAGCCCGGGCGAGCAGTACTTC	CASSEASGGPSPGEQYF
TRBV6-5	-	16	-	TRBJ1-2	TGTGCCAGCAGTTACTCGATTCAGTACAGGGACTATGGCTACACCTTC	CASSYSIQYRDYGYTF
TRBV2	-	14	TRBD2	TRBJ2-7	TGTGCCAGCAGTGGAGAGCGGGGGGTTTACGAGCAGTACTTC	CASSGERGVYEQYF
TRBV5-6	-	16	TRBD2	TRBJ2-1	TGTGCCAGCAGCTTCCCCGGGGTAGCGGGAGCAAGTGAGCAGTTCTTC	CASSFPGVAGASEQFF
TRBV18	once	13	-	TRBJ2-1	TGTGCCAGCTCACCGGACTTGTACAATGAGCAGTTCTTC	CASSPDLYNEQFF
TRBV10-2	-	15	TRBD1	TRBJ2-3	TGCGCCAGCAGAGACAGGGGGACTGACACAGATACGCAGTATTTT	CASRDRGTDTDTQYF
TRBV5-4	-	15	TRBD1	TRBJ2-3	TGTGCCAGCAGCTTGGGTCAGGGGGACACAGATACGCAGTATTTT	CASSLGQGDTDTQYF
TRBV5-1	-	15	-	TRBJ2-1	TGCGCCAGCAGCTGGGAACCAGCGGGCTACAATGAGCAGTTCTTC	CASSWEPAGYNEQFF
TRBV30	-	13	-	TRBJ1-1	TGTGCCTGGACCAGGGGCGAGAACACTGAAGCTTTCTTT	CAWTRGENTEAFF
TRBV29-1	-	13	-	TRBJ2-2	TGCAGCGTTGAAGTAGTGAACACCGGGGAGCTGTTTTTT	CSVEVVNTGELFF
TRBV30	-	14	TRBD2	TRBJ2-5	TGTGCCTGGAGTATGGGACTAGTTGGGGAGACCCAGTACTTC	CAWSMGLVGETQYF
TRBV28	-	13	-	TRBJ2-2	TGTGCCGCGGAAGGTTCGAACACCGGGGAGCTGTTTTTT	CAAEGSNTGELFF
TRBV6-1	-	14	TRBD1	TRBJ1-2	TGTGCCAGCAGTGAAACACAGGGGTTCTATGGCTACACCTTC	CASSETQGFYGYTF
TRBV12-2	-	18	-	TRBJ2-3	TGTGCAAGTCGCTGCACACAGCGGGGGCCCGCTACAACAGATACGCAGTATTTT	CASRCTQRGPATTDTQYF
TRBV9	-	12	-	TRBJ2-3	TGTGCCAGCAGCGTAGTCGGGGGTGTGGTGTATTTT	CASSVVGGVVYF
TRBV27	-	15	-	TRBJ1-6	TGTGCCAGCAGTAGAAGGACAGATAGGGATTCACCCCTCCACTTT	CASSRRTDRDSPLHF
TRBV28	-	17	-	TRBJ1-2	TGTGCCATCTTTCAACTGGACCGAGGACAGACGTCGGGTGGCTACACCTTC	CAIFQLDRGQTSGGYTF
TRBV5-6	-	14	TRBD2	TRBJ2-7	TGTGCCAGCAGCTTCCCGGGACTAGCGAACGAGCAGTACTTC	CASSFPGLANEQYF
TRBV12-3/TRBV12-4	once	13	-	TRBJ2-7	TGTGCCAGCAGTTCCCCAGGGGCCTACGAGCAGTACTTC	CASSSPGAYEQYF
TRBV19	once	14	-	TRBJ1-4	TGTGCCAGTAGCAAACCAGGGTTTGGTGAAAAACTGTTTTTT	CASSKPGFGEKLFF
TRBV12-3/TRBV12-4	-	13	TRBD2	TRBJ2-5	TGTGCCAGCAGGCTAGCGGAGAAAGAGACCCAGTACTTC	CASRLAEKETQYF
TRBV5-1	once	16	-	TRBJ2-7	TGCGCCAGCAGCTTGGGAGGAGGGGGCGCAGCATACGAGCAGTACTTC	CASSLGGGGAAYEQYF
TRBV2	-	17	TRBD1	TRBJ1-4	TGTGCCAGCAAGCGAGGAGAGACAGGGGCTAGTAATGAAAAACTGTTTTTT	CASKRGETGASNEKLFF
TRBV19	-	17	-	TRBJ1-1	TGTGCCAGCACCCAGACGACGGGAAGAAACCGCAAAACTGAAGCTTTCTTT	CASTQTTGRNRKTEAFF
TRBV11-2	-	14	TRBD1	TRBJ1-1	TGTGCCAGCAGCCCAGGGACAGGGACGCCGCAAGCTTTCTTT	CASSPGTGTPQAFF
TRBV3-1/TRBV3-2	-	15	-	TRBJ1-2	TGTGCCAGCAGCCAAGGGACAGCGTCTAACTATGGCTACACCTTC	CASSQGTASNYGYTF